The rows below give T cell receptor beta chains drawn from one sample of a study of sequential checkpoint blockade in melanoma. Some clones are missing from TCRdb's copy, which holds only in-frame ones; the method was immunoSEQ multiplex PCR. The table shows some 30,000 clones, with 85% to 90% occurring only once. The source was CD8+ T cells sorted from blood (inferred from file names), collected from a patient given nivolumab and ipilimumab in sequence. These receptors all come from a human donor with melanoma. Both conserved end residues are part of each CDR3. A D gene is named only where the DNA matches it firmly. Size is stated for part of the rows, as once, few or many counts, or as a class when the clone is expanded.

CDR3nt: TGTGCCAGCAGTTACGGGATGGGACAGGTTTACGAGCAGTACTTC
CDR3aa: CASSYGMGQVYEQYF
abundance: NA
j_gene: TRBJ2-7
d_gene: TRBD1
v_gene: TRBV6-5

CDR3nt: TGTGCCAGCAGCGTACAGGGGTACAGCAATCAGCCCCAGCATTTT
CDR3aa: CASSVQGYSNQPQHF
abundance: NA
j_gene: TRBJ1-5
d_gene: TRBD1
v_gene: TRBV7-2

CDR3nt: TGCGCCAGCAGCTTGGGGGGACAGGGTAAACCAACTAATGAAAAACTGTTTTTT
CDR3aa: CASSLGGQGKPTNEKLFF
abundance: NA
j_gene: TRBJ1-4
d_gene: TRBD1
v_gene: TRBV5-1

CDR3nt: TGTGCCAGCAGCGTAGGAGGGGGGGCGGATGAGCAGTTCTTC
CDR3aa: CASSVGGGADEQFF
abundance: NA
j_gene: TRBJ2-1
d_gene: NA
v_gene: TRBV9

CDR3nt: TGTGCCATCAGTGAACCAGCAGGAGATACGCAGTATTTT
CDR3aa: CAISEPAGDTQYF
abundance: NA
j_gene: TRBJ2-3
d_gene: NA
v_gene: TRBV10-3

CDR3nt: TGCGCCAGCAGCTTTCGGTCGGATGAGCAGTTCTTC
CDR3aa: CASSFRSDEQFF
abundance: NA
j_gene: TRBJ2-1
d_gene: NA
v_gene: TRBV5-1

CDR3nt: TGTGCCACCAGCAGAGAAGGGCGCGGGGGGGTCCGTAGCACAGATACGCAGTATTTT
CDR3aa: CATSREGRGGVRSTDTQYF
abundance: NA
j_gene: TRBJ2-3
d_gene: TRBD2
v_gene: TRBV15

CDR3nt: TGTGCCAGCAGCCTCCCCTTGGGCCGAGCGGGGGGGGTCCCCCCTAGCACAGATACGCAGTATTTT
CDR3aa: CASSLPLGRAGGVPPSTDTQYF
abundance: NA
j_gene: TRBJ2-3
d_gene: TRBD2
v_gene: TRBV13

CDR3nt: TGTGCCAGTACCGCCGGGACAGGGGACAATGAGCAGTTCTTC
CDR3aa: CASTAGTGDNEQFF
abundance: NA
j_gene: TRBJ2-1
d_gene: TRBD1
v_gene: TRBV19

CDR3nt: TGTGCCAGTAGTATCACAGGTTACGGTCAGCCCCAGCATTTT
CDR3aa: CASSITGYGQPQHF
abundance: few
j_gene: TRBJ1-5
d_gene: NA
v_gene: TRBV19

CDR3nt: TGTGCCAGCAGTCCCGACAGGGGGACCTACAATGAGCAGTTCTTC
CDR3aa: CASSPDRGTYNEQFF
abundance: NA
j_gene: TRBJ2-1
d_gene: TRBD1
v_gene: TRBV27

CDR3nt: TGTGCCAGCTCACCAGCGGGTACTAACGAATCTAACTATGGCTACACCTTC
CDR3aa: CASSPAGTNESNYGYTF
abundance: NA
j_gene: TRBJ1-2
d_gene: NA
v_gene: TRBV18

CDR3nt: TGCAGCGTTCCTATCGGCCGGGAAAATGGGGTAAGCTCCTATAATTCACCCCTCCACTTT
CDR3aa: CSVPIGRENGVSSYNSPLHF
abundance: few
j_gene: TRBJ1-6
d_gene: NA
v_gene: TRBV29-1

CDR3nt: TGTGCCAGCAGTTACGCCCACAGCGGAGCCTACAATGAGCAGTTCTTC
CDR3aa: CASSYAHSGAYNEQFF
abundance: NA
j_gene: TRBJ2-1
d_gene: NA
v_gene: TRBV6-5

CDR3nt: TGTGCCAGCAGCTTAGGGGGGGAAACAGGGGACACTGAAGCTTTCTTT
CDR3aa: CASSLGGETGDTEAFF
abundance: once
j_gene: TRBJ1-1
d_gene: TRBD1
v_gene: TRBV13

CDR3nt: TGTGCCAGCAGCCCTGGACAGGGGGCTAGCACTGAAGCTTTCTTT
CDR3aa: CASSPGQGASTEAFF
abundance: NA
j_gene: TRBJ1-1
d_gene: TRBD1
v_gene: TRBV7-8

CDR3nt: TGTGCCAGCAGTTTAATGCAGCGGGGACTTCAAGAGACCCAGTACTTC
CDR3aa: CASSLMQRGLQETQYF
abundance: few
j_gene: TRBJ2-5
d_gene: TRBD2
v_gene: TRBV27

CDR3nt: TGTGCCTGGAGTAGCGCCCTGACTTTCTTT
CDR3aa: CAWSSALTFF
abundance: NA
j_gene: TRBJ1-1
d_gene: NA
v_gene: TRBV30

CDR3nt: TGTGCCAGCAGCTTAGTGGGGGGGGTAAACGAGCAGTACTTC
CDR3aa: CASSLVGGVNEQYF
abundance: NA
j_gene: TRBJ2-7
d_gene: TRBD2
v_gene: TRBV7-9

CDR3nt: TGTGCCAGCAGCTTTCTGGACAGGGCCGACGAGCAGTACTTC
CDR3aa: CASSFLDRADEQYF
abundance: NA
j_gene: TRBJ2-7
d_gene: TRBD1
v_gene: TRBV7-9

CDR3nt: TGTGCCAGCGGGGGGACAGGGGTCACTGGAAACACCATATATTTT
CDR3aa: CASGGTGVTGNTIYF
abundance: NA
j_gene: TRBJ1-3
d_gene: TRBD1
v_gene: TRBV9

CDR3nt: TGTGCCAGCAGCTTCCGAAGGGGGCGGAACTATGGCTACACCTTC
CDR3aa: CASSFRRGRNYGYTF
abundance: NA
j_gene: TRBJ1-2
d_gene: TRBD1
v_gene: TRBV5-6

CDR3nt: TGCGCCAGCAGCCCGGGACAAACTGGGTGGCAAGAGACCCAGTACTTC
CDR3aa: CASSPGQTGWQETQYF
abundance: once
j_gene: TRBJ2-5
d_gene: NA
v_gene: TRBV4-3

CDR3nt: TGTGCCAGCAGTTGGACAGTCACCTACGAGCAGTACTTC
CDR3aa: CASSWTVTYEQYF
abundance: NA
j_gene: TRBJ2-7
d_gene: NA
v_gene: TRBV6-5

CDR3nt: TGCAGTGCTTCCCCCGGTCCACCGCGGTTCTTC
CDR3aa: CSASPGPPRFF
abundance: NA
j_gene: TRBJ2-1
d_gene: NA
v_gene: TRBV20-1

CDR3nt: TGTGCCAGCAGCTTAGATATGGAGCAGGGATCCTACGAGCAGTACTTC
CDR3aa: CASSLDMEQGSYEQYF
abundance: NA
j_gene: TRBJ2-7
d_gene: NA
v_gene: TRBV11-2

CDR3nt: TGTGCCAGCAGCCCTAACCGGGGGACTAGCGGACTTTACAATGAGCAGTTCTTC
CDR3aa: CASSPNRGTSGLYNEQFF
abundance: NA
j_gene: TRBJ2-1
d_gene: TRBD2
v_gene: TRBV7-2

CDR3nt: TGTGCCAGCAGCTTTGGGCAGATGAACACTGAAGCTTTCTTT
CDR3aa: CASSFGQMNTEAFF
abundance: NA
j_gene: TRBJ1-1
d_gene: NA
v_gene: TRBV5-6

CDR3nt: TGTGCCAGCAGTGAGGGGGGACTCCTCGGCTCCTACAATGAGCAGTTCTTC
CDR3aa: CASSEGGLLGSYNEQFF
abundance: once
j_gene: TRBJ2-1
d_gene: NA
v_gene: TRBV25-1

CDR3nt: TGTGCCAGCAGTGACTCGGGACAGCCCTATGAAGCTTTCTTT
CDR3aa: CASSDSGQPYEAFF
abundance: NA
j_gene: TRBJ1-1
d_gene: TRBD1
v_gene: TRBV6-1

CDR3nt: TGTGCCAGCAGCTTTGGGGGAGGGGCCTACGAGCAGTACTTC
CDR3aa: CASSFGGGAYEQYF
abundance: NA
j_gene: TRBJ2-7
d_gene: TRBD2
v_gene: TRBV5-6

CDR3nt: TGTGCCAGTACAATGGCGGGCGGGATGCCCAATGAGCAGTTCTTC
CDR3aa: CASTMAGGMPNEQFF
abundance: NA
j_gene: TRBJ2-1
d_gene: NA
v_gene: TRBV19

CDR3nt: TGTGCCAGCAGTTACGTGCCCGAGGAGACCCAGTACTTC
CDR3aa: CASSYVPEETQYF
abundance: NA
j_gene: TRBJ2-5
d_gene: NA
v_gene: TRBV6-8

CDR3nt: TGTGCCAGCAGTTACTCGCTAGCGGGAGGAGGGGAGCAGTTCTTC
CDR3aa: CASSYSLAGGGEQFF
abundance: NA
j_gene: TRBJ2-1
d_gene: TRBD2
v_gene: TRBV6-6

CDR3nt: TGTGCCAGCAGAGGACAGCCTAATGAAAAACTGTTTTTT
CDR3aa: CASRGQPNEKLFF
abundance: once
j_gene: TRBJ1-4
d_gene: NA
v_gene: TRBV28

CDR3nt: TGTGCCAGCAGCTCCCCGACTCTAGCCAAAAACATTCAGTACTTC
CDR3aa: CASSSPTLAKNIQYF
abundance: once
j_gene: TRBJ2-4
d_gene: NA
v_gene: TRBV5-4

CDR3nt: TGTGCCTGGAGTACCGGGACAGGGGCCTACGAGCAGTACTTC
CDR3aa: CAWSTGTGAYEQYF
abundance: NA
j_gene: TRBJ2-7
d_gene: TRBD1
v_gene: TRBV30

CDR3nt: TGTGCCAGTAGTACCACTAGGGAATGGGCCGGGGAGCTGTTTTTT
CDR3aa: CASSTTREWAGELFF
abundance: NA
j_gene: TRBJ2-2
d_gene: NA
v_gene: TRBV19

CDR3nt: TGTGCCAGCAGCGGGACAGGGCGCTACGAGCAGTACTTC
CDR3aa: CASSGTGRYEQYF
abundance: once
j_gene: TRBJ2-7
d_gene: TRBD1
v_gene: TRBV28

CDR3nt: TGTGCCAGCAGCCAACATACAGGGGGGGATGAAAAACTGTTTTTT
CDR3aa: CASSQHTGGDEKLFF
abundance: NA
j_gene: TRBJ1-4
d_gene: TRBD1
v_gene: TRBV4-2

CDR3nt: TGTGCCAGCAGTTTATCGGTCGGAGCCTATGGCTACACCTTC
CDR3aa: CASSLSVGAYGYTF
abundance: NA
j_gene: TRBJ1-2
d_gene: NA
v_gene: TRBV28

CDR3nt: TGTGCCAGCAGTTTTACGGAGGGGGCGGATGGCTACACCTTC
CDR3aa: CASSFTEGADGYTF
abundance: NA
j_gene: TRBJ1-2
d_gene: TRBD1
v_gene: TRBV28

CDR3nt: TGTGCCATCAGTCCGGGGGACCAAGCCTACAATGAGCAGTTCTTC
CDR3aa: CAISPGDQAYNEQFF
abundance: NA
j_gene: TRBJ2-1
d_gene: NA
v_gene: TRBV10-3

CDR3nt: TGTGCCAGCAGCTCGGGACAGGGGACAGATACGCAGTATTTT
CDR3aa: CASSSGQGTDTQYF
abundance: NA
j_gene: TRBJ2-3
d_gene: TRBD1
v_gene: TRBV7-2

CDR3nt: TGTGCCAGCAGTTATGCAGGGGGCAATAGCCGAGAGACCCAGTACTTC
CDR3aa: CASSYAGGNSRETQYF
abundance: NA
j_gene: TRBJ2-5
d_gene: TRBD1
v_gene: TRBV6-5

CDR3nt: TGTGCCAGCAGCCTAGAGGGAGCTAGCGGGGTCTCCAATGAGCAGTTCTTC
CDR3aa: CASSLEGASGVSNEQFF
abundance: NA
j_gene: TRBJ2-1
d_gene: TRBD2
v_gene: TRBV7-2

CDR3nt: TGTGCCAGTAGTATGGGGCACCCATACGAGCAGTACTTC
CDR3aa: CASSMGHPYEQYF
abundance: NA
j_gene: TRBJ2-7
d_gene: NA
v_gene: TRBV19

CDR3nt: TGCGCCAGCAGCCTGTCCCGGGGTCCCTACGAGCAGTACTTC
CDR3aa: CASSLSRGPYEQYF
abundance: NA
j_gene: TRBJ2-7
d_gene: NA
v_gene: TRBV4-1

CDR3nt: TGCGCCAGCAGCCAAGTCCCGAGACTAGCGGGGGGCACGTGGGAGACCCAGTACTTC
CDR3aa: CASSQVPRLAGGTWETQYF
abundance: NA
j_gene: TRBJ2-5
d_gene: TRBD2
v_gene: TRBV4-1

CDR3nt: TGTGCCAGCAGCCCACTTCCGGGACAGGGCGACAATGAGCAGTTCTTC
CDR3aa: CASSPLPGQGDNEQFF
abundance: medium-sized
j_gene: TRBJ2-1
d_gene: TRBD1
v_gene: TRBV14

CDR3nt: TGTGCCAGTAGTTGGGCAGTGGCAAATCGAAAGACCTATGGCTACACCTTC
CDR3aa: CASSWAVANRKTYGYTF
abundance: NA
j_gene: TRBJ1-2
d_gene: NA
v_gene: TRBV19

CDR3nt: TGTGCCAGCAGCCCCGGACTAGCGCATACCGGGGAGCTGTTTTTT
CDR3aa: CASSPGLAHTGELFF
abundance: NA
j_gene: TRBJ2-2
d_gene: TRBD2
v_gene: TRBV7-2

CDR3nt: TGCGCCACCGGACTAGCAGATTCAGATACGCAGTATTTT
CDR3aa: CATGLADSDTQYF
abundance: once
j_gene: TRBJ2-3
d_gene: TRBD2
v_gene: TRBV5-1

CDR3nt: TGTGCCAGCAGTTTCCAGTCCTTGACAGAGTATAATTCACCCCTCCACTTT
CDR3aa: CASSFQSLTEYNSPLHF
abundance: NA
j_gene: TRBJ1-6
d_gene: NA
v_gene: TRBV27

CDR3nt: TGTGCCAGTAGTGCCTTCGGGACAGGGGGCAATGAGCAGTTCTTC
CDR3aa: CASSAFGTGGNEQFF
abundance: NA
j_gene: TRBJ2-1
d_gene: TRBD1
v_gene: TRBV19